Shown below are 29 T cell receptor beta chains from a single sample sequenced in a study of blood T cell repertoires in COVID-19. Here immunoSEQ multiplex PCR was the method, and the copy in TCRdb shows in-frame clones only, minus some. There are 150,000 or so clones in the sample; roughly 83% occur only once, and about an eighth lies in the top ten. The sample taken for sequencing was PBMCs or T cells enriched from blood (not recorded which). These receptors all come from a woman aged 55-70 years who had recovered from COVID-19.

The gene calls are TRBV29-1 and TRBJ2-2; TRBD1 aligns across 7 bases. Losses at the gene ends were 5 bases for V and 4 bases for J; bases not matched to a gene: 7. Per germline, CDR1 SQVTM and CDR2 ANQGSEA. CDR3 length: 14 amino acids. The CDR3 loop is CSVLDRDVTGELFF. The DNA of the CDR3 is TGCAGCGTTCTCGACAGGGATGTCACCGGGGAGCTGTTTTTT.

The CDR3 here is CASSKPGSYGYTF. DNA of the CDR3: TGTGCCAGCAGCAAACCAGGGTCCTATGGCTACACCTTC. This rearrangement joins TRBV21-1 to TRBJ1-2; the table's D gene call, TRBD1, was not cross checked with the DNA. TRBV21-1 is tagged as a pseudogene. The CDR3 is 13 amino acids.

This chain links TRBV5-6 with TRBJ1-2; 10 nucleotides match TRBD1. There are 14 residues in the CDR3. After removal of 3 bases from V and 4 bases from J, the junction contained 3 bases not matched to a gene. Germline V CDR1 and CDR2: SGHDT, YYEEEE. The CDR3 spells CASSYGQGGYGYTF. The CDR3 nucleotides are TGTGCCAGCAGCTATGGACAGGGGGGCTATGGCTACACCTTC.

This chain joins TRBV9 and TRBJ2-7, with D uncertain. The CDR3 is 12 amino acids. The V gene lost 4 bases and the J gene lost 0 bases, with 5 bases spanning the gap. CDR1 SGDLS and CDR2 YYNGEE come from the germline V gene. The CDR3 coding sequence is TGTGCCAGCAGCTCTAACTCCTACGAGCAGTACTTC. Translation gives CASSSNSYEQYF.

J is TRBJ2-5 and V is TRBV3-1 (or the pseudogene TRBV3-2); TRBD1 agrees at 9 bases. Germline V gene sequence: CDR1 LGHDT, CDR2 YNNKEL (reference sequence). Germline trimming cut 7 bases from V and 5 bases from J; bases unmatched to any gene: 2. The CDR3 runs to 12 residues. CDR3: CASIGTGETQYF. The CDR3 region has the DNA TGTGCCAGCATCGGGACAGGGGAGACCCAGTACTTC.

In DNA, the CDR3 is TGTGCCAGTAGTATGGGGCCCTTTCAGCCCCAGCATTTT. Translated, it gives CASSMGPFQPQHF. The rearrangement uses TRBV19 and TRBJ1-5, with D maybe TRBD1 (5 bases). The CDR3 is 13 residues long. Per germline, CDR1 LNHDA and CDR2 SQIVND (reference sequence). The V gene lost 3 bases and the J gene lost 6 bases, with 9 bases spanning the gap.

The rearrangement uses TRBV9 and TRBJ2-2, with D tentatively TRBD1 (5 bases). From germline, CDR1 is SGDLS and CDR2 YYNGEE. The CDR3 contains 15 residues. V lost 4 bases to trimming and J lost 4 bases, with 14 bases between them. CDR3 sequence (DNA): TGTGCCAGCAGCTTTACTCAGGGTAGCACCGGGGAGCTGTTTTTT. This gives the protein CASSFTQGSTGELFF.

The V and J genes are TRBV25-1 and TRBJ2-2, with D perhaps matching TRBD1 (5 bases). The germline gives CDR1 MGHDK, CDR2 SYGVNS. This CDR3 has 14 amino acids. V was trimmed by 6 bases and J by 4 bases, leaving 12 bases between them. CDR3 region: CASRGPPGTGELFF. The CDR3 DNA is TGTGCCAGCAGGGGGCCTCCGGGCACCGGGGAGCTGTTTTTT. Supplemented by reference TRBV25-1 and TRBJ2-2, the full variable domain reads EADIYQTPRYLVIGTGKKITLECSQTMGHDKMYWYQQDPGMELHLIHYSYGVNSTEKGDLSSESTVSRIRTEHFPLTLESARPSHTSQYLCASRGPPGTGELFFGEGSRLTVL.

V is TRBV6-2 or TRBV6-3 and J is TRBJ1-5; 7 nucleotides align to TRBD1. Looked up from germline, CDR1 is MNHEY and CDR2 is SVGEGT. This CDR3 is built from 13 residues. Germline trimming cut 4 bases from V and 7 bases from J; bases unmatched to any gene: 4. The CDR3 DNA follows: TGTGCCAGCAGTTTTTCCAGGGGGCAGCCCCAGCATTTT. Translation: CASSFSRGQPQHF.

About this clone itself: The identical CDR3 is also encoded by other nucleotide sequences in the sample. The chain employs TRBV30 and TRBJ1-1, with 7 bases that match TRBD1. Germline values: CDR1 GTSNPN, CDR2 SVGIG (reference sequence). The CDR3 is made up of 13 amino acids. Trimming removed 1 base from V and 4 bases from J; junction bases left unmatched: 3. The CDR3 bases are TGTGCCTGGAGTGCCCAGGGGGGCACTGAAGCTTTCTTT. Its translation is CAWSAQGGTEAFF.

V usage is TRBV6-5 and J usage is TRBJ1-1, with 8 bases lining up with TRBD1. Germline-derived CDR1 and CDR2 are MNHEY and SVGAGI. The CDR3 runs to 14 residues. V shed 0 bases, J shed 4 bases, and the junction held 1 base outside the gene matches. Here the CDR3 reads CASSYSRGPTEAFF. In DNA, the CDR3 is TGTGCCAGCAGTTACTCCAGGGGGCCCACTGAAGCTTTCTTT.

The chain employs TRBV5-1 and TRBJ2-5; 8 bases are shared with TRBD1. The V gene's germline CDR1 is SGHRS and CDR2 YFSETQ. J gave up 1 base and V 2 bases, and 4 bases lay outside the gene matches. The CDR3 runs to 15 residues. CDR3 nucleotides: TGCGCCAGCAGCTTAGGCGGGACAGGCCAAGAGACCCAGTACTTC. Protein: CASSLGGTGQETQYF. The full variable domain, rest sourced from reference TRBV5-1 and TRBJ2-5, is KAGVTQTPRYLIKTRGQQVTLSCSPISGHRSVSWYQQTPGQGLQFLFEYFSETQRNKGNFPGRFSGRQFSNSRSEMNVSTLELGDSALYLCASSLGGTGQETQYFGPGTRLLVL.

The genes are TRBV6-5 and TRBJ1-4, with D possibly being TRBD1 (5 bases). The CDR3 extends over 14 amino acids. The ends were cut back, 5 bases at V and 7 bases at J, with 14 bases in the middle. Germline CDR1 is MNHEY and CDR2 is SVGAGI. Here the CDR3 DNA reads TGTGCCAGCAGTCTGGGGGGTACGGGTGAAAAACTGTTTTTT. It is translated as CASSLGGTGEKLFF.

The chain carries TRBV23-1 and TRBJ1-5; 7 nucleotides agree with TRBD1. TRBV23-1 is classed as an ORF, of uncertain function. CDR3 size: 17 residues. V lost 2 bases, J lost 0 bases, and 7 bases stayed unmatched. The CDR3 protein is CASSQPLGQVSNQPQHF. Written as DNA, the CDR3 is TGCGCCAGCAGTCAACCTCTCGGACAGGTTAGCAATCAGCCCCAGCATTTT.

The rearrangement uses TRBV28 and TRBJ1-5; unclear D gene. Trimming took off 1 base at V and 5 bases at J, with 3 bases between the two ends. The CDR3 length is 12 residues. Germline V lookup: CDR1 MDHEN, CDR2 SYDVKM. The CDR3 DNA reads as TGTGCCAGCAGTTTATTCGATCAGCCCCAGCATTTT. Its translation: CASSLFDQPQHF.

The chain employs TRBV25-1 and TRBJ1-2; D unclear. Looked up from germline, CDR1 is MGHDK and CDR2 is SYGVNS. The CDR3 has 14 residues. Trimming shortened V by 2 bases and J by 5 bases, and 12 bases separated the two germline ends. As DNA, the CDR3 is TGTGCCAGCAGTGAAACAGCACGAACGTATGGCTACACCTTC. Translated: CASSETARTYGYTF.

V is TRBV4-1 and J is TRBJ2-3, with 14 bases lining up with TRBD2. V shed 6 bases and J 5 bases; nucleotides not matched to a gene: 7. CDR3 length: 16 amino acids. Germline CDR1 reads MGHRA; CDR2 reads YSYEKL. CDR3 sequence: CASSLRTSGRLDTQYF. The CDR3 DNA sequence: TGCGCCAGCAGTTTGAGGACTAGCGGGAGGTTAGATACGCAGTATTTT.

This rearrangement joins TRBV7-9 to TRBJ1-2; D unresolved. The CDR3 contains 14 residues. Between the trimmed V and J ends, which lost 2 bases and 5 bases, there was a span of 12 bases. Germline V gene data show CDR1 as SEHNR and CDR2 as FQNEAQ (reference sequence). The CDR3 region is CASSLLSAGYGYTF. In DNA, the CDR3 is TGTGCCAGCAGCTTATTGTCCGCGGGGTATGGCTACACCTTC.

The gene calls are TRBV11-2 and TRBJ1-2; maybe TRBD1 (6 bases). Between the trimmed V and J ends, which lost 1 base and 2 bases, there was a span of 11 bases. CDR1 SGHAT and CDR2 FQNNGV come from the germline V gene. The CDR3 extends over 15 amino acids. The CDR3, as DNA: TGTGCCAGCAGCTTAGGAAAGGGGGGGAACTATGGCTACACCTTC. It yields the protein CASSLGKGGNYGYTF.

This chain uses TRBV5-1 with TRBJ1-1, with 9 bases fitting TRBD1. Per the germline V gene, CDR1 is SGHRS and CDR2 is YFSETQ. V lost 5 bases to trimming and J lost 8 bases; unmatched junction nucleotides: 10. There are 14 residues in the CDR3. CDR3 loop: CASSSGTGRSEAFF. In DNA, the CDR3 is TGCGCCAGCAGTTCCGGGACAGGGAGGTCGGAAGCTTTCTTT.

The rearrangement joins TRBV5-1 to TRBJ2-1; 10 nucleotides match TRBD2. V gave up 4 bases and J gave up 4 bases; unmatched junction bases: 11. Looked up from germline, CDR1 is SGHRS and CDR2 is YFSETQ. The CDR3 is made up of 17 amino acids. This chain's CDR3 is CASSRNPGLAFYNEQFF. CDR3 in DNA: TGCGCCAGCAGCAGAAACCCGGGACTAGCGTTTTACAATGAGCAGTTCTTC. Combining the CDR3 with reference TRBV5-1 and TRBJ2-1 gives the whole variable domain KAGVTQTPRYLIKTRGQQVTLSCSPISGHRSVSWYQQTPGQGLQFLFEYFSETQRNKGNFPGRFSGRQFSNSRSEMNVSTLELGDSALYLCASSRNPGLAFYNEQFFGPGTRLTVL.

The CDR3 sequence is CASSTTGSTGELFF. In nucleotides, the CDR3 is TGTGCCAGCAGTACGACAGGGAGCACCGGGGAGCTGTTTTTT. The chain carries TRBV28 and TRBJ2-2; 7 bases are shared with TRBD1. The CDR3 is 14 amino acids. The trim removed 5 bases at V and 4 bases at J, leaving 4 bases unmatched. Germline-derived CDR1 and CDR2 are MDHEN and SYDVKM.

V usage is TRBV5-1 and J usage is TRBJ2-1; 9 bases agree with TRBD1. This CDR3 comprises 13 residues. Germline V gene data show CDR1 as SGHRS and CDR2 as YFSETQ. After removal of 4 bases from V and 6 bases from J, the junction contained 2 bases not matched to a gene. The CDR3 bases are TGCGCCAGCAGCAGGGACAGGGCCAATGAGCAGTTCTTC. Protein sequence: CASSRDRANEQFF.

The V and J genes are TRBV7-3 and TRBJ1-1; tentative D call: TRBD1 (5 bases). The germline V gene encodes CDR1 SGHTA and CDR2 FQGTGA. V lost 11 bases to trimming and J lost 1 base, with 11 bases between them. The CDR3 sequence is 12 residues long. CDR3 sequence: CAPLQGNTEAFF. For the CDR3, the DNA is TGTGCCCCCCTTCAGGGGAACACTGAAGCTTTCTTT. The whole variable domain, filled in from reference TRBV7-3 and TRBJ1-1, reads GAGVSQTPSNKVTEKGKYVELRCDPISGHTALYWYRQSLGQGPEFLIYFQGTGAADDSGLPNDRFFAVRPEGSVSTLKIQRTERGDSAVYLCAPLQGNTEAFFGQGTRLTVV.

V and J are TRBV5-6 and TRBJ1-2, with TRBD1 identical over 8 bases. J lost 8 bases, V lost 2 bases, and 14 bases had no gene match. CDR3 length: 16 amino acids. Looked up from germline, CDR1 is SGHDT and CDR2 is YYEEEE. CDR3 sequence: CASSLKRQGARYGYTF. The CDR3 nucleotides are TGTGCCAGCAGCTTAAAAAGGCAGGGGGCCCGCTACGGCTACACCTTC.

In the case of this clone: Different DNA sequences within this sample yield the same CDR3. The chain carries TRBV12-3 or TRBV12-4 and TRBJ2-2; a weak D match, TRBD1 (6 bases). The CDR3 covers 12 residues. V lost 9 bases and J 4 bases, leaving 9 bases between the germline ends. The CDR3 spells CASSRGTGELFF. The CDR3, as DNA: TGTGCCAGTTCCAGGGGCACCGGGGAGCTGTTTTTT.

The rearrangement links TRBV2 to TRBJ1-2, with 8 bases fitting TRBD1. The CDR3 is 13 amino acids. The germline V gene encodes CDR1 SNHLY and CDR2 FYNNEI. V lost 8 bases, J lost 2 bases, and 4 bases stayed unmatched. DNA of the CDR3: TGTGCCAGCCAGACAGGGGAGAACTATGGCTACACCTTC. Its translation: CASQTGENYGYTF. Together with reference TRBV2 and TRBJ1-2, the CDR3 gives the full variable domain: EPEVTQTPSHQVTQMGQEVILRCVPISNHLYFYWYRQILGQKVEFLVSFYNNEISEKSEIFDDQFSVERPDGSNFTLKIRSTKLEDSAMYFCASQTGENYGYTFGSGTRLTVV.

The chain carries TRBV2 and TRBJ2-2; a possible D gene is TRBD1 (5 bases). The V gene's germline CDR1 is SNHLY and CDR2 FYNNEI. The CDR3 extends over 12 amino acids. The V and J ends lost 5 bases and 7 bases respectively, with 8 bases between them. This CDR3 is CASSKDSGELFF. CDR3 bases: TGTGCCAGCAGTAAAGACAGCGGGGAGCTGTTTTTT.

This clone was recorded once. The chain couples TRBV15 to TRBJ1-2, with 7 bases matching TRBD1. Trimming took 0 bases from V and 10 from J; bases not matched to a gene: 8. Germline V gene lookup returns CDR1 LNHNV and CDR2 YYDKDF (reference sequence). The CDR3 covers 14 residues. The CDR3 is CATSRDPQGGDYTF. For the CDR3, the DNA is TGTGCCACCAGCAGAGATCCGCAGGGGGGCGACTACACCTTC.